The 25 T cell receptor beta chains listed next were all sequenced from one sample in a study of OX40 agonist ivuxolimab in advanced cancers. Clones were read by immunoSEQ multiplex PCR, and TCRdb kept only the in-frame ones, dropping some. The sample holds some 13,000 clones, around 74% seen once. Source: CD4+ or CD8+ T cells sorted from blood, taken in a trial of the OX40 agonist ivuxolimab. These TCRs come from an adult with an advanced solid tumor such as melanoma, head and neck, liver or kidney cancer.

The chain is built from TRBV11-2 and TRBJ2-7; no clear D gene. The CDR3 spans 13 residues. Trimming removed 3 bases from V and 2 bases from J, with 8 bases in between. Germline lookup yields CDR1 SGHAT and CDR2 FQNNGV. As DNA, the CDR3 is TGTGCCAGCAGCTTCGGGCTGCCCTACGAGCAGTACTTC. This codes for CASSFGLPYEQYF. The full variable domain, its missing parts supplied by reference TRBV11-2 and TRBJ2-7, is EAGVAQSPRYKIIEKRQSVAFWCNPISGHATLYWYQQILGQGPKLLIQFQNNGVVDDSQLPKDRFSAERLKGVDSTLKIQPAKLEDSAVYLCASSFGLPYEQYFGPGTRLTVT.

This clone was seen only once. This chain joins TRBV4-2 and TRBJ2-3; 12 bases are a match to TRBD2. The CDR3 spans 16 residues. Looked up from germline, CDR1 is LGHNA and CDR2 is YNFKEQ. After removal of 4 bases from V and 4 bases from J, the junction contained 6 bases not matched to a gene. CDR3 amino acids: CASSLPTSGSADTQYF. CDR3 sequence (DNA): TGTGCCAGCAGCCTCCCGACTAGCGGGAGTGCAGATACGCAGTATTTT.

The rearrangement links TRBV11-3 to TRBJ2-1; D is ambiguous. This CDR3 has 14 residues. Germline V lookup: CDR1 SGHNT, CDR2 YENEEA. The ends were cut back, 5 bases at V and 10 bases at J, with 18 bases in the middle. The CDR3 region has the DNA TGTGCCAGCAGCCTGCGTGACGGGTACGGGGAGCAGTTCTTC. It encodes CASSLRDGYGEQFF.

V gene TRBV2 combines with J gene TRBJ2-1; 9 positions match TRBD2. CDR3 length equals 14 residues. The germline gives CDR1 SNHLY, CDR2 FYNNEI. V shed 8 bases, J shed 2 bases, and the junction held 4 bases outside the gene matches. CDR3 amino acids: CASLRLAAYNEQFF. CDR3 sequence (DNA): TGTGCCAGCCTCAGACTAGCGGCCTACAATGAGCAGTTCTTC. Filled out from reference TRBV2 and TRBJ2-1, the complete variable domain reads EPEVTQTPSHQVTQMGQEVILRCVPISNHLYFYWYRQILGQKVEFLVSFYNNEISEKSEIFDDQFSVERPDGSNFTLKIRSTKLEDSAMYFCASLRLAAYNEQFFGPGTRLTVL.

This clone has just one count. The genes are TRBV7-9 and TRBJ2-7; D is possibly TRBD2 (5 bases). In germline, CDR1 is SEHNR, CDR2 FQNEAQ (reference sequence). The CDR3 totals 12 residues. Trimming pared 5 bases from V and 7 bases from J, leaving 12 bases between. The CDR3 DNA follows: TGTGCCAGCAGCCCGGGGTTTGCTGAGCAGTACTTC. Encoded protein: CASSPGFAEQYF.

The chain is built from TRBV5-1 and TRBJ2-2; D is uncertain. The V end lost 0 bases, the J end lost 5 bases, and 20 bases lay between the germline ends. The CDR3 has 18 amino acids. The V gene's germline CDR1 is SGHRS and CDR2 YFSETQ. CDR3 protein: CASSLAIWEIEATGELFF. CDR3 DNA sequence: TGCGCCAGCAGCTTGGCTATTTGGGAAATTGAGGCTACCGGGGAGCTGTTTTTT. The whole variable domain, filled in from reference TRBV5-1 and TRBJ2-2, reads KAGVTQTPRYLIKTRGQQVTLSCSPISGHRSVSWYQQTPGQGLQFLFEYFSETQRNKGNFPGRFSGRQFSNSRSEMNVSTLELGDSALYLCASSLAIWEIEATGELFFGEGSRLTVL.

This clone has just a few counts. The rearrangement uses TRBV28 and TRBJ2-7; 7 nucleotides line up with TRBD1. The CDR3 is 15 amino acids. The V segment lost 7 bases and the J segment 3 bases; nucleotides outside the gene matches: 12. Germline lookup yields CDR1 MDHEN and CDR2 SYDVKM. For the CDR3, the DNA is TGTGCCAGCAAAGATCATTCACAGGGGTTCTACGAGCAGTACTTC. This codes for CASKDHSQGFYEQYF.

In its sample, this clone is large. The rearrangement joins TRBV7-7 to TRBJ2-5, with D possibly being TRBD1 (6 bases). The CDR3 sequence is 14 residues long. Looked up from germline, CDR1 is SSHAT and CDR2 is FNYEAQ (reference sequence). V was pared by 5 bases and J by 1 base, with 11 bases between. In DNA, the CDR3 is TGTGCCAGCAGCCTCCGGGACACCCAAGAGACCCAGTACTTC. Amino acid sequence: CASSLRDTQETQYF.

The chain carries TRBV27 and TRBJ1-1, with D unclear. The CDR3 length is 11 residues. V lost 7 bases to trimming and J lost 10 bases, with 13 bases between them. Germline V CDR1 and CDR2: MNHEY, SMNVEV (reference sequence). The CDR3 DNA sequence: TGTGCCAGCACCTTGTCCTCCGGAGCTTTCTTT. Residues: CASTLSSGAFF.

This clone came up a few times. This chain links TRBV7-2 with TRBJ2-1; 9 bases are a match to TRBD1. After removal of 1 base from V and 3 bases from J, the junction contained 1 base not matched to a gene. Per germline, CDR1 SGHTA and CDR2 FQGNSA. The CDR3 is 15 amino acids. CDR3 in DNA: TGTGCCAGCAGCTTAGGGACAGGGGTCTACAATGAGCAGTTCTTC. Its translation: CASSLGTGVYNEQFF.

The CDR3 region is CASSVADGAYEQYF. In nucleotides, the CDR3 is TGTGCCAGCAGCGTAGCTGACGGAGCCTACGAGCAGTACTTC. This chain uses TRBV9 with TRBJ2-7; D is uncertain. Trimming took off 0 bases at V and 2 bases at J, with 9 bases between the two ends. Germline V gives CDR1 SGDLS, CDR2 YYNGEE. This CDR3 contains 14 residues.

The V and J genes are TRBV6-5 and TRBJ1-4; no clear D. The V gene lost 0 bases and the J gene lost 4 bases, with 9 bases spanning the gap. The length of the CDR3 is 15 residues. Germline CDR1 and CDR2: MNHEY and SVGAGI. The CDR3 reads CASSYSQSNNEKLFF. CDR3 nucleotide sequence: TGTGCCAGCAGTTACTCACAGAGCAATAATGAAAAACTGTTTTTT.

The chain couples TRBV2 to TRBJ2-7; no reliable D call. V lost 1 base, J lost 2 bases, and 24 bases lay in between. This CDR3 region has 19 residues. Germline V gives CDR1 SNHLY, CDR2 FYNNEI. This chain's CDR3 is CASSEEKAPQTTYTYEQYF. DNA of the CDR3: TGTGCCAGCAGTGAAGAAAAGGCACCTCAAACCACTTATACCTACGAGCAGTACTTC.

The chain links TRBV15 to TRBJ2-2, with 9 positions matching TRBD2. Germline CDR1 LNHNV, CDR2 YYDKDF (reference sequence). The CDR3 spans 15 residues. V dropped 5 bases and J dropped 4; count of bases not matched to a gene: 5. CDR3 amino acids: CATSLGLAPTGELFF. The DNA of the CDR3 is TGTGCCACCAGCCTCGGACTAGCGCCCACCGGGGAGCTGTTTTTT.

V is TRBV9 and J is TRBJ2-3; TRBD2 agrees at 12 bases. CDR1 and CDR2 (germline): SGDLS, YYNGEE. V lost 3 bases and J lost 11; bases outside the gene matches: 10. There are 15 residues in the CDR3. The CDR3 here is CASSEPTSGGGGQYF. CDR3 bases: TGTGCCAGCAGCGAGCCGACTAGCGGGGGAGGTGGGCAGTATTTT.

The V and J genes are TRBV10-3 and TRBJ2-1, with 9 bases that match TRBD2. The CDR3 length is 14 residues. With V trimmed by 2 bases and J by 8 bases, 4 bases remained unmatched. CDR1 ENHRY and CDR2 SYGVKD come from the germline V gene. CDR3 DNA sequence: TGTGCCATCAGTGAGGAGCGGGAGGTTGATGAGCAGTTCTTC. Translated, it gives CAISEEREVDEQFF.

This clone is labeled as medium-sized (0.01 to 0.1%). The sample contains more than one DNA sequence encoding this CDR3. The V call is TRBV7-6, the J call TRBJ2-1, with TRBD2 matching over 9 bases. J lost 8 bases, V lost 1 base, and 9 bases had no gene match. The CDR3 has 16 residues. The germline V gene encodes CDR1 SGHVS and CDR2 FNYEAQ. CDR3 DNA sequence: TGTGCCAGCAGCTTAGGGGGCGGGAGGGCCTTAGATGAGCAGTTCTTC. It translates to CASSLGGGRALDEQFF.

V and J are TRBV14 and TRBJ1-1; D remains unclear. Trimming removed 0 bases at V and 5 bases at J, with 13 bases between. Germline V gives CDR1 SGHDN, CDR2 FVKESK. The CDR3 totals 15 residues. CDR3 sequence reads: CASSQEGTVWTEAFF. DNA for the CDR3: TGTGCCAGCAGCCAAGAGGGCACAGTTTGGACTGAAGCTTTCTTT.

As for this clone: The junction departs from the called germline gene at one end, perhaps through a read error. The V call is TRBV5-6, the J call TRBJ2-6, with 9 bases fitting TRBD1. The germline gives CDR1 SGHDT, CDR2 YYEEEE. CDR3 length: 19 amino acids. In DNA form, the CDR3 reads TGTGCCAGCAGCGCACCTCACCGGGACAGGGCCTCTGGGGCCAACGTCCTGGCTTTC. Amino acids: CASSAPHRDRASGANVLAF.

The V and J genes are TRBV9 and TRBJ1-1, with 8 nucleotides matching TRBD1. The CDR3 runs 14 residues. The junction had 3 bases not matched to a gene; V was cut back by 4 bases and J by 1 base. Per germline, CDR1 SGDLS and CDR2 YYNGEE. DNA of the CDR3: TGTGCCAGCAGCTTCGGACAGGGGAACACTGAAGCTTTCTTT. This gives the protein CASSFGQGNTEAFF.

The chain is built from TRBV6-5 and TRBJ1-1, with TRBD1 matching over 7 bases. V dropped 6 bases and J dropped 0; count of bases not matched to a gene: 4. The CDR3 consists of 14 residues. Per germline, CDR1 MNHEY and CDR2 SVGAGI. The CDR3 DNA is TGTGCCAGCAGAAATACAGGGGTGAACACTGAAGCTTTCTTT. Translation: CASRNTGVNTEAFF.

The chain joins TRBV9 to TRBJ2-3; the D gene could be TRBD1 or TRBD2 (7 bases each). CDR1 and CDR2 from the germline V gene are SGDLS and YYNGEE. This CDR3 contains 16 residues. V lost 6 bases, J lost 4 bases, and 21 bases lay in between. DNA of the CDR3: TGTGCCAGCACCCAGGGGGGGTCCCTAGCTCCAGATACGCAGTATTTT. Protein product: CASTQGGSLAPDTQYF.

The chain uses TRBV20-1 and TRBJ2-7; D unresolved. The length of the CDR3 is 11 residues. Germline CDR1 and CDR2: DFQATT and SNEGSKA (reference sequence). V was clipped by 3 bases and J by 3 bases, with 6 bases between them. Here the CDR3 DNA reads TGCAGTGCTAGCGCTATCTACGAGCAGTACTTC. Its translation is CSASAIYEQYF.

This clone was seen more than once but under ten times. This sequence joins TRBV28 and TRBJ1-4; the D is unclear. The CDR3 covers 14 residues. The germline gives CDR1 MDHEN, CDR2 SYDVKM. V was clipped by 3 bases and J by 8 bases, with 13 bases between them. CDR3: CASSLVQTQEKLFF. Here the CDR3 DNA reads TGTGCCAGCAGTTTGGTCCAAACCCAGGAAAAACTGTTTTTT. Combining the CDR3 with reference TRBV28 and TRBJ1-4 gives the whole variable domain DVKVTQSSRYLVKRTGEKVFLECVQDMDHENMFWYRQDPGLGLRLIYFSYDVKMKEKGDIPEGYSVSREKKERFSLILESASTNQTSMYLCASSLVQTQEKLFFGSGTQLSVL.

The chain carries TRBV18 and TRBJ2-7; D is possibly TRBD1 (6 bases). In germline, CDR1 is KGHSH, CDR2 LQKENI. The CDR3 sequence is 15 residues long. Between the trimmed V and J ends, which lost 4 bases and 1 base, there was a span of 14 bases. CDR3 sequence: CASSLLERGSYEQYF. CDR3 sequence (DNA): TGTGCCAGCTCACTACTGGAGAGGGGGTCCTACGAGCAGTACTTC.